This T cell receptor beta chain was retrieved from a study of blood T cell repertoires in COVID-19. Turning to the study itself: Material from acute and convalescent COVID-19 was sourced from the United States, Italy and Spain. PBMCs, B-cell-depleted T cells, or T cells were the source of the cDNA or gDNA that made up the material.

The CDR3 has 15 amino acids. V was trimmed by 5 bases and J by 4 bases, leaving 17 bases between them. Looked up from germline, CDR1 is MDHEN and CDR2 is SYDVKM. In the original processing: How many nucleated cells were present was estimated from reference gene primer amplification. Assay used: immunoSEQ multiplex PCR; TCRdb lists only in-frame clones, some missing. Clone size and the V and J calls come from that table; the DNA yielded D and trimming. The repertoire holds 280,000 or so clones, with 65% to 90% as singletons. Source material: peripheral blood. This TCR derives from a human donor in a cohort sampled during active COVID-19. The chain recombines TRBV28 with TRBJ2-5; maybe TRBD2 (7 bases). Written as DNA, the CDR3 is TGTGCCAGCAGTGGGGGGGGGCTCTTGGGAGAGACCCAGTACTTC. This gives the protein CASSGGGLLGETQYF.